Listed below are T cell receptor beta chains from one sample, sequenced in a study of brain T cells in children with intractable seizures. This table comes from immunoSEQ multiplex PCR, and its TCRdb copy is limited to in-frame clones, with some not included. This table holds about 350,000 clones, nearly 95% found once. This sample comprised peripheral blood, obtained 4 to 5 months after surgery. These receptors were collected from a boy in the first two years of life with tuberous sclerosis and intractable seizures. Both conserved end residues are part of each CDR3. Fields, in order: D gene, V gene, J gene, clone size, CDR3 protein, CDR3 DNA. D genes are given only for firm matches. Size is stated for part of the rows, as once, few or many counts, or as a class when the clone is expanded.

NA	TRBV4-1	TRBJ2-5	NA	CASSQRQPGETQYF	TGCGCCAGCAGCCAACGCCAACCGGGGGAGACCCAGTACTTC
NA	TRBV9	TRBJ2-3	NA	CASSVTEIHTQYF	TGTGCCAGCAGCGTAACTGAGATCCATACGCAGTATTTT
NA	TRBV20-1	TRBJ2-7	once	CSARLSYEQYF	TGCAGTGCTAGACTCTCCTACGAGCAGTACTTC
NA	TRBV20-1	TRBJ2-5	NA	CSAPRAETQYF	TGCAGCGCCCCGCGGGCAGAGACCCAGTACTTC
TRBD1	TRBV27	TRBJ1-6	NA	CASSRKGQGPSSYNSPLHF	TGTGCCAGCAGCCGAAAGGGACAGGGGCCAAGCTCCTATAATTCACCCCTCCACTTT
NA	TRBV18	TRBJ2-7	NA	CASSRTGASQDSEQYF	TGTGCCAGCTCGCGGACCGGGGCTAGCCAGGACTCGGAGCAGTACTTC
NA	TRBV19	TRBJ2-7	NA	CASSINEYEQYF	TGTGCCAGTAGTATAAACGAGTACGAGCAGTACTTC
NA	TRBV7-6	TRBJ2-7	NA	CASSLAGVYEQYF	TGTGCCAGCAGCTTAGCTGGGGTATACGAGCAGTACTTC
NA	TRBV30	TRBJ2-7	NA	CAWSNSEQYF	TGTGCCTGGTCGAACTCCGAGCAGTACTTC
NA	TRBV4-1	TRBJ1-2	NA	CASSQVSGTSYGYTF	TGCGCCAGCAGCCAGGTCTCCGGGACAAGCTATGGCTACACCTTC
NA	TRBV27	TRBJ2-7	few	CASSEQGRREQYF	TGTGCCAGCAGTGAACAGGGTAGACGGGAGCAGTACTTC
NA	TRBV21-1	TRBJ2-3	NA	CASSKKFLASPFEYF	TGTGCCAGCAGCAAAAAATTTCTGGCCAGCCCCTTCGAGTATTTT
NA	TRBV20-1	TRBJ2-4	few	CSASTTLARGIQYF	TGCAGTGCTAGTACTACCCTAGCCAGGGGCATTCAGTACTTC
TRBD1	TRBV7-9	TRBJ1-1	NA	CASSSLRQGELEAFF	TGTGCCAGCAGCTCACTACGACAGGGGGAACTTGAAGCTTTCTTT
NA	TRBV13	TRBJ2-7	NA	CASSLGTVGYEQYF	TGTGCCAGCAGCTTAGGGACAGTGGGATACGAGCAGTACTTC
TRBD2	TRBV11-2	TRBJ2-2	NA	CASSLDRMWDGGTGELFF	TGTGCCAGCAGCTTAGATCGAATGTGGGACGGGGGGACCGGGGAGCTGTTTTTT
TRBD2	TRBV6-2/TRBV6-3	TRBJ2-5	NA	CASSYIIGTSVRETQYF	TGTGCCAGCAGTTACATCATTGGGACTAGCGTTCGGGAGACCCAGTACTTC
TRBD2	TRBV14	TRBJ2-1	NA	CASSQERLAGGEQFF	TGTGCCAGCAGCCAAGAGAGGCTAGCGGGGGGCGAGCAGTTCTTC
NA	TRBV14	TRBJ1-4	NA	CASSQDGRSWGVQGKLFF	TGTGCCAGCAGCCAAGATGGCCGATCATGGGGGGTCCAAGGGAAACTGTTTTTT
TRBD1	TRBV28	TRBJ2-1	NA	CASSFLGQRKTYNEQFF	TGTGCCAGCAGTTTCCTGGGACAGCGTAAAACCTACAATGAGCAGTTCTTC
NA	TRBV21-1	TRBJ1-1	NA	CASPQGLIF	TGTGCCAGCCCCCAGGGTCTAATCTTT
NA	TRBV5-5	TRBJ1-5	NA	CASSLAGGSNQPQHF	TGTGCCAGCAGCTTGGCCGGGGGTAGCAATCAGCCCCAGCATTTT
TRBD1	TRBV9	TRBJ2-7	once	CASSTTGAGASEQYF	TGTGCCAGCAGCACCACAGGGGCCGGGGCCTCCGAGCAGTACTTC
NA	TRBV7-2	TRBJ2-1	NA	CASSPFGSSYNEQFF	TGTGCCAGCAGCCCCTTCGGGAGCTCCTACAATGAGCAGTTCTTC
NA	TRBV19	TRBJ1-1	NA	CASSQRDTEAFF	TGTGCCAGTAGCCAGAGGGACACTGAAGCTTTCTTT
TRBD1	TRBV28	TRBJ1-1	NA	CASSLRGRGTEAFF	TGTGCCAGCAGTTTGAGGGGGCGGGGCACTGAAGCTTTCTTT
NA	TRBV5-6	TRBJ1-1	NA	CASSLRRAGANTEAFF	TGTGCCAGCAGCTTGCGTCGTGCAGGGGCGAACACTGAAGCTTTCTTT
NA	TRBV5-1	TRBJ2-3	NA	CASSLERRNTDTQYF	TGCGCCAGCAGCTTGGAAAGAAGAAACACAGATACGCAGTATTTT
NA	TRBV27	TRBJ2-1	once	CATQIAEHNEQFF	TGTGCCACCCAAATAGCGGAACACAATGAGCAGTTCTTC
NA	TRBV29-1	TRBJ2-3	NA	CSVVEAGPDTQYF	TGCAGCGTTGTAGAAGCTGGCCCAGATACGCAGTATTTT
TRBD1	TRBV7-9	TRBJ1-3	NA	CASSSRDREEGNTIYF	TGTGCCAGCAGCTCCAGGGACAGGGAGGAAGGGAACACCATATATTTT
NA	TRBV5-6	TRBJ1-5	NA	CASSWSLNQPQHF	TGTGCCAGCAGCTGGAGCCTTAATCAGCCCCAGCATTTT
TRBD1	TRBV24-1	TRBJ1-5	NA	CATSDRGNQPQHF	TGTGCCACCAGTGACAGGGGGAATCAGCCCCAGCATTTT
TRBD2	TRBV30	TRBJ2-5	NA	CAWRLAGTQYF	TGTGCCTGGAGACTAGCGGGGACCCAGTACTTC
NA	TRBV19	TRBJ1-2	NA	CASSIQAKGKDYGYTF	TGTGCCAGTAGTATACAGGCAAAGGGAAAGGACTATGGCTACACCTTC
NA	TRBV4-1	TRBJ2-5	NA	CASSHDPGGMETQYF	TGCGCCAGCAGCCACGATCCTGGGGGTATGGAGACCCAGTACTTC
NA	TRBV11-2	TRBJ1-3	NA	CASSFGGPGNTIYF	TGTGCCAGCAGCTTCGGGGGTCCCGGAAACACCATATATTTT
TRBD1	TRBV9	TRBJ1-1	NA	CASSVDQGDQSTEAFF	TGTGCCAGCAGCGTAGACCAGGGGGACCAATCCACTGAAGCTTTCTTT
TRBD1	TRBV10-3	TRBJ2-7	once	CAISESVLGTGEEQYF	TGTGCCATCAGTGAGTCCGTGCTCGGGACAGGGGAAGAGCAGTACTTC
NA	TRBV5-6	TRBJ2-7	few	CASSFSTRSKEQYF	TGTGCCAGCAGCTTCTCCACTAGGTCGAAGGAGCAGTACTTC
NA	TRBV29-1	TRBJ2-1	NA	CSVVLGRAPNEQFF	TGCAGCGTTGTATTGGGCAGGGCTCCCAATGAGCAGTTCTTC
NA	TRBV28	TRBJ1-6	many	CASRFRDGHYSPLHF	TGTGCCAGCAGATTCAGGGACGGACATTATTCACCCCTCCACTTT
NA	TRBV6-1	TRBJ2-7	NA	CASSELQGYSYEQYF	TGTGCCAGCAGTGAACTACAGGGATACTCCTACGAGCAGTACTTC
NA	TRBV12-3/TRBV12-4	TRBJ1-2	NA	CASSLGPSGGYTF	TGTGCCAGCAGTTTAGGTCCAAGTGGCGGCTACACCTTC
NA	TRBV11-2	TRBJ1-1	NA	CASSLRGAGTEAFF	TGTGCCAGCAGCTTAAGGGGGGCGGGCACTGAAGCTTTCTTT
NA	TRBV5-6	TRBJ2-3	NA	CASSLGTLPDTQYF	TGTGCCAGCAGCTTGGGGACTCTTCCAGATACGCAGTATTTT
NA	TRBV27	TRBJ2-5	NA	CASSPSLARHMETQYF	TGTGCCAGCAGTCCCAGTCTAGCAAGGCACATGGAGACCCAGTACTTC
NA	TRBV4-2	TRBJ2-5	once	CASSQDLGGEETQYF	TGTGCCAGCAGCCAAGATCTGGGGGGTGAAGAGACCCAGTACTTC
TRBD1	TRBV10-3	TRBJ1-2	NA	CAISEGDSPGYTF	TGTGCCATCAGTGAAGGGGACAGCCCTGGCTACACCTTC
NA	TRBV30	TRBJ2-1	NA	CAWSVGYEQFF	TGTGCCTGGAGTGTGGGCTATGAGCAGTTCTTC
NA	TRBV20-1	TRBJ2-7	NA	CSASGSSGTVSYEQYF	TGCAGTGCTAGTGGAAGTTCGGGGACGGTCTCCTACGAGCAGTACTTC
NA	TRBV7-3	TRBJ2-1	NA	CASSPRSDSLLNEQFF	TGTGCCAGCAGCCCACGATCTGACAGCCTTCTAAATGAGCAGTTCTTC